This TCR beta chain was profiled in a study of blood T cell repertoires in COVID-19. A Seattle source enrolled patients during active infection and followed them longitudinally. Per the study methods: Using reference gene primer amplification, nucleated cell counts were estimated. The assay was immunoSEQ multiplex PCR, and TCRdb's table has in-frame clones only and misses some. V and J calls and clone size are as listed in that table; D and trimming were resolved from the DNA. The data contain about 90,000 clones, about 89% of them seen just once; the ten biggest clones take up 2.5% to 3%. This CDR3 has 13 amino acids. V gave up 4 bases and J gave up 3 bases, with 9 bases separating them. Per the germline V gene, CDR1 is MGHDK and CDR2 is SYGVNS.

This sequence was found in a man aged 50 or older with COVID-19, enrolled during active disease. Sequencing was done on a sample of peripheral blood. The chain has TRBV25-1 and TRBJ1-1, with D tentatively TRBD1 (6 bases). This chain's CDR3 is CASSGGTHTEAFF. The CDR3, as DNA: TGTGCCAGCAGTGGAGGGACACACACTGAAGCTTTCTTT.